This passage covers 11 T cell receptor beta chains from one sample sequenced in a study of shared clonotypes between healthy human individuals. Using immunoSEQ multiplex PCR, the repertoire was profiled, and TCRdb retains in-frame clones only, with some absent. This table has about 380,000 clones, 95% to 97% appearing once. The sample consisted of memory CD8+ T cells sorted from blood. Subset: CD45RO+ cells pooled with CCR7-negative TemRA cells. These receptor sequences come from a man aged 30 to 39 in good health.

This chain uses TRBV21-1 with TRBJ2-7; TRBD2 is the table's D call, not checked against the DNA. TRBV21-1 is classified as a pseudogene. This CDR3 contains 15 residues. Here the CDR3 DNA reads TGTGCCAGCAGCAAAGCGGGACTAGCGGGCTACGAGCAGTACTTC. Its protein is CASSKAGLAGYEQYF.

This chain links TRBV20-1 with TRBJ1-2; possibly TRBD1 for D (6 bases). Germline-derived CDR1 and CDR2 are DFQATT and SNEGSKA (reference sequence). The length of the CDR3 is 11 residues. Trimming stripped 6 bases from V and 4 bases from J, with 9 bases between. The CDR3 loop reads CSAKDSYGYTF. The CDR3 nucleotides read TGCAGTGCCAAGGACAGCTATGGCTACACCTTC.

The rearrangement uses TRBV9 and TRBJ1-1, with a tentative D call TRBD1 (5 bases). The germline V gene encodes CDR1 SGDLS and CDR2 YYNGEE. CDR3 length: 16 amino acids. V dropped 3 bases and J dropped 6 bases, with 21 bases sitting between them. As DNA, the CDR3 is TGTGCCAGCAGCGCGACCGGGATGGGACTGTGGTCTGAAGCTTTCTTT. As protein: CASSATGMGLWSEAFF. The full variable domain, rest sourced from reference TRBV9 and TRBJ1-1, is DSGVTQTPKHLITATGQRVTLRCSPRSGDLSVYWYQQSLDQGLQFLIQYYNGEERAKGNILERFSAQQFPDLHSELNLSSLELGDSALYFCASSATGMGLWSEAFFGQGTRLTVV.

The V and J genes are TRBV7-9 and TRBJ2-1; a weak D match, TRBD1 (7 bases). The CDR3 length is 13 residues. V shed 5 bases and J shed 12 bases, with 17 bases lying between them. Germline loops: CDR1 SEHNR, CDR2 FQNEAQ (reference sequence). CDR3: CASSGEGTAGQFF. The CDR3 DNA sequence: TGTGCCAGCAGCGGCGAAGGGACAGCGGGGCAGTTCTTC.

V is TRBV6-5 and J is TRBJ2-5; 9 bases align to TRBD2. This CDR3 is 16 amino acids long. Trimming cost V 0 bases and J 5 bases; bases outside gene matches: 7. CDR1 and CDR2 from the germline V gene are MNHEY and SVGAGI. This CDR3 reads CASSYSAGGRGETQYF. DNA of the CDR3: TGTGCCAGCAGTTACTCAGCGGGAGGACGAGGGGAGACCCAGTACTTC.

CDR3 DNA sequence: TGTGCCAGCAGTCCGGACAGCCAAGATACGCAGTATTTT. This sequence encodes CASSPDSQDTQYF. The chain has TRBV6-1 and TRBJ2-3; the D gene is possibly TRBD1 (6 bases). Trimming pared 5 bases from V and 5 bases from J, leaving 11 bases between. This CDR3 is 13 amino acids long. Per the germline V gene, CDR1 is MNHNS and CDR2 is SASEGT.

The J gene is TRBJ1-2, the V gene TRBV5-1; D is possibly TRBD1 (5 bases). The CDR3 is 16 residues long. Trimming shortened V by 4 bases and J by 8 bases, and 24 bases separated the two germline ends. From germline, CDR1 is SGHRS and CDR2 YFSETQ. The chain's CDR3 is CASSPAGALLMVGYTF. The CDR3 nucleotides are TGCGCCAGCAGCCCCGCCGGGGCCCTCCTAATGGTGGGCTACACCTTC.

The CDR3 DNA sequence: TGTGCCAGCACCACATCAGAGGCACGTCAGTACTTC. Amino acids: CASTTSEARQYF. The chain has TRBV7-9 and TRBJ2-7; D uncertain. The CDR3 runs to 12 residues. Germline CDR1 SEHNR, CDR2 FQNEAQ (reference sequence). The V and J ends lost 7 bases and 10 bases respectively, with 17 bases between them.

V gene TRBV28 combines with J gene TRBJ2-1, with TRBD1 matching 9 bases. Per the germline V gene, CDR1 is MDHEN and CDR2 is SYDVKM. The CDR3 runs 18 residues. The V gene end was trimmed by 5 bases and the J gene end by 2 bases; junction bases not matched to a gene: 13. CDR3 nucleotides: TGTGCCAGCAGTCCCAGACAGGGGGTGAATAGCGCCTACAATGAGCAGTTCTTC. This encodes CASSPRQGVNSAYNEQFF.

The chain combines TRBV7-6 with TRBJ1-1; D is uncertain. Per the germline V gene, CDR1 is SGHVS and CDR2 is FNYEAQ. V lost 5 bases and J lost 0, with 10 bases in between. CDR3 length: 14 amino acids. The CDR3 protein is CASSARPLNTEAFF. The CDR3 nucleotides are TGTGCCAGCAGCGCTAGACCGCTGAACACTGAAGCTTTCTTT.

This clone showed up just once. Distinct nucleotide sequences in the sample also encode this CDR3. The CDR3 DNA is TGTGCCAGCAGAGGAGGGGCCTACTACAATGAGCAGTTCTTC. Its protein is CASRGGAYYNEQFF. The rearrangement joins TRBV6-5 to TRBJ2-1, with D possibly TRBD2 on 6 matching bases. The CDR3 sequence is 14 residues long. Germline V CDR1 and CDR2: MNHEY, SVGAGI. V was cut by 6 bases and J by 3 bases, with 12 bases left in between.